This TCR beta chain was sequenced for a study of blood T cell repertoires in COVID-19. Background on the study: Collection of acute and convalescent COVID-19 samples took place in the United States, Italy and Spain. PBMCs, B-cell-depleted T cells, or T cells provided the cDNA or gDNA that made up the material.

Original data processing: For nucleated cells, counts were estimated from reference gene primer amplification. Produced via immunoSEQ multiplex PCR; TCRdb's table is partial and in-frame only. V, J and clone size were drawn from that table, and D and trimming were deduced from the DNA. This sample yields 150,000 to 200,000 clones, of which more than 75% are seen a single time; around 4.8% belongs to the top ten. This CDR3 has 17 residues. From germline, CDR1 is LNHDA and CDR2 SQIVND (reference sequence). Trimming stripped 5 bases from V and 2 bases from J, with 19 bases between. Sequencing was performed on peripheral blood. This TCR derives from a human donor in a cohort sampled during active COVID-19. The chain combines TRBV19 with TRBJ1-3, with D maybe TRBD1 (5 bases). DNA for the CDR3: TGTGCCAGTAGTCTACAGACGGCTGGCAGGGCTGGAAACACCATATATTTT. This gives the protein CASSLQTAGRAGNTIYF.